This TCR beta chain originates from a study of regulatory T cells in long-lasting Graves disease. This clonotype came up many times. The germline gives CDR1 LGHNT, CDR2 FRNRAP. This CDR3 comprises 13 residues. V was pared by 5 bases and J by 4 bases, with 4 bases of the junction left unmatched. According to the study, TCR beta libraries were built with iRepertoire HTBI primers and CDR3-region Arm-PCR. TCRdb passed the multiplex PCR reads through MiXCR, listing each CDR3 protein once. This table has 500,000 or so distinct CDR3 sequences, around 15% appearing once. Time point described: newly diagnosed GD, antithyroid drugs for less than 3 months. RNA isolated from PBMCs was used to make the TCR library. A further study also used this sample, focusing on T cells in Graves' hyperthyroidism and ophthalmopathy.

This clonotype was sampled from a man aged 35-49 years with Graves disease. This specimen consisted of peripheral blood mononuclear cells (PBMCs), obtained at new diagnosis, from a patient treated with antithyroid drugs. J is TRBJ1-1 and V is TRBV12-5; TRBD1 matches at 7 bases. The chain's CDR3 is CASGRQGGTEAFF. The DNA of the CDR3 is TGTGCTAGTGGTCGACAGGGCGGCACTGAAGCTTTCTTT.